This is a list of T cell receptor beta chains from one sample in a study of blood T cell repertoires in COVID-19. Profiled with immunoSEQ multiplex PCR; TCRdb holds only in-frame clones, not every one. The data contain approximately 110,000 clones, just over 70% of them singletons. Sequenced sample: peripheral blood. These receptors all come from a human donor with acute or convalescent COVID-19. The donor label of this sample is uncertain. CDR3s include the opening cysteine and the closing phenylalanine or tryptophan. The D gene is left open where the match is weak. Rows may omit the clone size; those that give it use once, few, many or a size class.

D gene: TRBD2; V gene: TRBV11-2; CDR3 length: 18; clone size: -; J gene: TRBJ2-1; CDR3 DNA: TGTGCCAGCAGCCGTGGACTAGCGGGGGCCAGCTCCTACAATGAGCAGTTCTTC; CDR3 protein: CASSRGLAGASSYNEQFF
D gene: TRBD1; V gene: TRBV28; CDR3 length: 15; clone size: once; J gene: TRBJ1-5; CDR3 DNA: TGTGCCAGCAGTTCTCGACAGGGGGCTCGGCAGCCCCAGCATTTT; CDR3 protein: CASSSRQGARQPQHF
D gene: -; V gene: TRBV7-2; CDR3 length: 16; clone size: -; J gene: TRBJ1-4; CDR3 DNA: TGTGCCAGCAGCTTGGTCAGGGTCGGGACTAATGAAAAACTGTTTTTT; CDR3 protein: CASSLVRVGTNEKLFF
D gene: TRBD2; V gene: TRBV2; CDR3 length: 15; clone size: -; J gene: TRBJ2-5; CDR3 DNA: TGTGCCAGCAGTCTGACTAGCGGGGCCCAAGAGACCCAGTACTTC; CDR3 protein: CASSLTSGAQETQYF
D gene: TRBD1; V gene: TRBV4-1; CDR3 length: 15; clone size: -; J gene: TRBJ2-7; CDR3 DNA: TGCGCCAGCAGCCCACCAGGGACAGGGGTTATCGGGCAGTACTTC; CDR3 protein: CASSPPGTGVIGQYF
D gene: -; V gene: TRBV7-8; CDR3 length: 15; clone size: few; J gene: TRBJ1-5; CDR3 DNA: TGTGCCAGCACCCTCTCGTCCACAAGAAATCAGCCCCAGCATTTT; CDR3 protein: CASTLSSTRNQPQHF
D gene: -; V gene: TRBV6-5; CDR3 length: 15; clone size: -; J gene: TRBJ1-6; CDR3 DNA: TGTGCCAGCAGCCCCTTCACAGGTTATAATTCACCCCTCCACTTT; CDR3 protein: CASSPFTGYNSPLHF
D gene: -; V gene: TRBV2; CDR3 length: 14; clone size: -; J gene: TRBJ2-5; CDR3 DNA: TGTGCCAGCAGTGTACGGACTACTCAAGAGACCCAGTACTTC; CDR3 protein: CASSVRTTQETQYF
D gene: TRBD1; V gene: TRBV4-1; CDR3 length: 16; clone size: -; J gene: TRBJ1-2; CDR3 DNA: TGCGCCAGCAGCCAACTTGGGACAGGGAGATTCTATGGCTACACCTTC; CDR3 protein: CASSQLGTGRFYGYTF
D gene: -; V gene: TRBV27; CDR3 length: 13; clone size: once; J gene: TRBJ2-2; CDR3 DNA: TGTGCCAGCAGCCTACAGAAAACCGGGGAGCTGTTTTTT; CDR3 protein: CASSLQKTGELFF
D gene: TRBD2; V gene: TRBV3-1/TRBV3-2; CDR3 length: 16; clone size: -; J gene: TRBJ2-1; CDR3 DNA: TGTGCCAGCAGCCAAGATGATCTAGCGGGGCGTTTTGAGCAGTTCTTC; CDR3 protein: CASSQDDLAGRFEQFF
D gene: -; V gene: TRBV7-5; CDR3 length: 17; clone size: -; J gene: TRBJ1-4; CDR3 DNA: TGTGTCAGAAGCAACCGGGACAGGGTAAAGGAGAATGAAAAACTGTTTTTT; CDR3 protein: CVRSNRDRVKENEKLFF
D gene: TRBD2; V gene: TRBV2; CDR3 length: 15; clone size: -; J gene: TRBJ2-2; CDR3 DNA: TGTGCCAGCACCTCTCTAGCGGGGGGGACGGGGGAGCTGTTTTTT; CDR3 protein: CASTSLAGGTGELFF
D gene: -; V gene: TRBV2; CDR3 length: 15; clone size: once; J gene: TRBJ1-1; CDR3 DNA: TGTGCCAGCAGTGAATTCCGCCAGGGAAACACTGAAGCTTTCTTT; CDR3 protein: CASSEFRQGNTEAFF
D gene: -; V gene: TRBV11-2; CDR3 length: 14; clone size: -; J gene: TRBJ1-5; CDR3 DNA: TGTGCCAGCAGCTTTAAAGGGGGCAATCAGCCCCAGCATTTT; CDR3 protein: CASSFKGGNQPQHF
D gene: -; V gene: TRBV10-3; CDR3 length: 17; clone size: -; J gene: TRBJ2-5; CDR3 DNA: TGTGCCATCATTGAAGATCCCAGGGTTCACTCTGAGGAGACCCAGTACTTC; CDR3 protein: CAIIEDPRVHSEETQYF
D gene: TRBD2; V gene: TRBV29-1; CDR3 length: 17; clone size: -; J gene: TRBJ2-5; CDR3 DNA: TGCAGCGTTGAAGATCTTACTAGCGGGGGGGCCCAAGAGACCCAGTACTTC; CDR3 protein: CSVEDLTSGGAQETQYF
D gene: TRBD1; V gene: TRBV6-6; CDR3 length: 14; clone size: -; J gene: TRBJ1-4; CDR3 DNA: TGTGCCAGCAACCGACAGGGCGCTAATGAAAAACTGTTTTTT; CDR3 protein: CASNRQGANEKLFF
D gene: -; V gene: TRBV5-1; CDR3 length: 14; clone size: once; J gene: TRBJ1-1; CDR3 DNA: TGCGCCAGCAGATGGGGGGTTACGAACACTGAAGCTTTCTTT; CDR3 protein: CASRWGVTNTEAFF
D gene: TRBD1; V gene: TRBV4-1; CDR3 length: 15; clone size: medium-sized; J gene: TRBJ2-7; CDR3 DNA: TGCGCCAGCAGCCAAGATGGGACAGGGGCCTACGAGCAGTACTTC; CDR3 protein: CASSQDGTGAYEQYF